These 27 T cell receptor beta chains came from one sample sequenced in a study of T cells in Graves' hyperthyroidism and ophthalmopathy. RNA transcripts provided the source from which TCR beta CDR3 regions were amplified. An initial round of RT-PCR targeting the TCR CDR3 relied on the HTBI primer set. TCRdb called the multiplex PCR reads again in MiXCR, with one record for every CDR3 protein. The top ten clones hold 11% of a sample with about 520,000 distinct CDR3 sequences, roughly a quarter of them seen once. The sample was blood. Receptors were obtained from a woman in her thirties with Graves' ophthalmopathy.

A few counts support this clonotype. The J gene is TRBJ2-4, the V gene TRBV27; 8 bases line up with TRBD2. This CDR3 contains 17 residues. Losses at the gene ends were 6 bases for V and 8 bases for J; bases not matched to a gene: 18. Germline V CDR1 and CDR2: MNHEY, SMNVEV (reference sequence). CDR3 loop: CASSPLLRGGQRDIQYF. CDR3 in DNA: TGTGCCAGCAGCCCCCTTCTTCGGGGGGGCCAGCGGGACATTCAGTACTTC.

This clonotype was observed at least ten times. The chain links TRBV20-1 to TRBJ1-1, with a tentative D call TRBD1 (5 bases). V lost 6 bases to trimming and J lost 3 bases, with 20 bases between them. The CDR3 is 15 amino acids. The germline V gene has CDR1 DFQATT and CDR2 SNEGSKA (reference sequence). This chain's CDR3 is CSAKGDRGMYTEAFF. The CDR3 DNA reads as TGCAGTGCCAAAGGAGACAGAGGAATGTACACTGAAGCTTTCTTT.

This clonotype occurred many times. The chain links TRBV19 to TRBJ2-5; D call uncertain. Trimming left V 3 bases short and J 2 bases short, with 10 bases between. Germline assignment: CDR1 LNHDA and CDR2 SQIVND (reference sequence). The CDR3 consists of 14 residues. The CDR3 loop is CASSINIEQETQYF. The CDR3 DNA reads as TGTGCCAGTAGTATTAACATTGAACAAGAGACCCAGTACTTC.

The table lists this clonotype with many counts. V and J are TRBV7-8 and TRBJ1-5; D unclear. The ends were cut back, 5 bases at V and 6 bases at J, with 8 bases in the middle. The germline V gene encodes CDR1 SGHVS and CDR2 FQNEAQ. The CDR3 is 12 amino acids. CDR3 residues: CASSLPGQPQHF. The CDR3 DNA sequence: TGTGCCAGCAGCCTCCCGGGTCAGCCCCAGCATTTT.

This clonotype was observed a handful of times. The rearrangement links TRBV4-1 to TRBJ1-5; TRBD1 is a possible D gene (6 bases). Between the trimmed V and J ends, which lost 8 bases and 2 bases, there was a span of 16 bases. In germline, CDR1 is MGHRA, CDR2 YSYEKL. The CDR3 length is 15 residues. DNA for the CDR3: TGCGCCAGCGGCACCGCAGGGGCTGGCAATCAGCCCCAGCATTTT. This translates into CASGTAGAGNQPQHF.

At least ten counts were recorded for this clonotype. The genes are TRBV20-1 and TRBJ1-2; D is uncertain. The CDR3 is 11 amino acids. V shed 1 base and J shed 6 bases, with 6 bases lying between them. Germline V lookup: CDR1 DFQATT, CDR2 SNEGSKA (reference sequence). Written as DNA, the CDR3 is TGCAGTGCTAGAGGCCGGAATGGCTACACCTTC. Residues: CSARGRNGYTF.

This chain links TRBV30 with TRBJ1-6; D is possibly TRBD1 (5 bases). CDR1 and CDR2 from the germline V gene are GTSNPN and SVGIG (reference sequence). Trimming removed 2 bases from V and 8 bases from J, with 13 bases in between. This CDR3 is 14 amino acids long. The CDR3 region is CAWSWGEPDSPLHF. The CDR3 DNA follows: TGTGCCTGGAGTTGGGGGGAACCGGATTCACCCCTCCACTTT. The full variable domain, its missing parts supplied by reference TRBV30 and TRBJ1-6, is SQTIHQWPATLVQPVGSPLSLECTVEGTSNPNLYWYRQAAGRGLQLLFYSVGIGQISSEVPQNLSASRPQDRQFILSSKKLLLSDSGFYLCAWSWGEPDSPLHFGNGTRLTVT.

The rearrangement uses TRBV9 and TRBJ2-2; TRBD2 agrees at 12 bases. The CDR3 spans 17 residues. After removal of 3 bases from V and 2 bases from J, the junction contained 5 bases not matched to a gene. Germline assignment: CDR1 SGDLS and CDR2 YYNGEE. The CDR3 DNA is TGTGCCAGCAGCGCGAGACTAGCGGGGGTAAACACCGGGGAGCTGTTTTTT. Its translation: CASSARLAGVNTGELFF. Combining the CDR3 with reference TRBV9 and TRBJ2-2 gives the whole variable domain DSGVTQTPKHLITATGQRVTLRCSPRSGDLSVYWYQQSLDQGLQFLIQYYNGEERAKGNILERFSAQQFPDLHSELNLSSLELGDSALYFCASSARLAGVNTGELFFGEGSRLTVL.

This sequence joins TRBV9 and TRBJ2-6, with D maybe TRBD1 (5 bases). This CDR3 contains 15 residues. Germline V gene data show CDR1 as SGDLS and CDR2 as YYNGEE. With 3 bases removed from V and 4 bases from J, the gap between germline ends came to 11 bases. CDR3 in DNA: TGTGCCAGCAGCGCGCAGGGCGGAGGGGCCAACGTCCTGACTTTC. Its protein is CASSAQGGGANVLTF. The whole variable domain, filled in from reference TRBV9 and TRBJ2-6, reads DSGVTQTPKHLITATGQRVTLRCSPRSGDLSVYWYQQSLDQGLQFLIQYYNGEERAKGNILERFSAQQFPDLHSELNLSSLELGDSALYFCASSAQGGGANVLTFGAGSRLTVL.

This clonotype has a count of ten or more. The rearrangement links TRBV4-3 to TRBJ1-2; D is possibly TRBD1 (6 bases). In germline, CDR1 is LGHNA, CDR2 YSLEER. Trimming stripped 3 bases from V and 5 bases from J, with 10 bases between. There are 13 residues in the CDR3. The CDR3 region has the DNA TGCGCCAGCAGCCAGACAGGCCGATATGGCTACACCTTC. Residues: CASSQTGRYGYTF.

The V and J genes are TRBV7-9 and TRBJ1-2, with 7 bases fitting TRBD1. CDR1 SEHNR and CDR2 FQNEAQ come from the germline V gene (reference sequence). The CDR3 consists of 15 residues. V shed 4 bases, J shed 0 bases, and the junction held 5 bases outside the gene matches. The CDR3 DNA reads TGTGCCAGCAGCTCCTGGGACAGATCTAACTATGGCTACACCTTC. This translates into CASSSWDRSNYGYTF.

The table lists this clonotype with many counts. The chain is built from TRBV2 and TRBJ1-2; D may be TRBD1 (5 bases). V gave up 6 bases and J gave up 2 bases, with 10 bases separating them. This CDR3 is 13 amino acids long. The V gene's germline CDR1 is SNHLY and CDR2 FYNNEI. CDR3: CASRMDTNYGYTF. DNA of the CDR3: TGTGCCAGCAGAATGGACACGAACTATGGCTACACCTTC.

The chain combines TRBV9 with TRBJ2-7, with D possibly matching TRBD2 (6 bases). Looked up from germline, CDR1 is SGDLS and CDR2 is YYNGEE. V dropped 5 bases and J dropped 0 bases, with 18 bases sitting between them. CDR3 length: 16 residues. The CDR3 loop is CASSRTGGTFSYEQYF. CDR3 DNA: TGTGCCAGCAGTCGCACCGGCGGGACTTTCTCCTACGAGCAGTACTTC.

The rearrangement uses TRBV30 and TRBJ2-7; 14 bases are shared with TRBD2. CDR3 length: 14 residues. CDR1 and CDR2 (germline): GTSNPN, SVGIG (reference sequence). V lost 5 bases and J lost 6; bases outside the gene matches: 6. The CDR3 reads CAWGAGLAGGEQYF. As DNA, the CDR3 is TGTGCCTGGGGAGCAGGACTAGCGGGGGGCGAGCAGTACTTC.

This clonotype was picked up many times. The rearrangement links TRBV2 to TRBJ2-5, with unresolved D. From germline, CDR1 is SNHLY and CDR2 FYNNEI. The CDR3 runs 12 residues. Trimming shortened V by 6 bases and J by 5 bases, and 10 bases separated the two germline ends. In DNA form, the CDR3 reads TGTGCCAGCAGCGATTCGAGGGAGACCCAGTACTTC. Translating it yields CASSDSRETQYF.

V is TRBV20-1 and J is TRBJ2-5; 7 bases are shared with TRBD1. CDR3 length equals 13 residues. Germline V gene lookup returns CDR1 DFQATT and CDR2 SNEGSKA (reference sequence). J gave up 4 bases and V 1 base, and 3 bases lay outside the gene matches. CDR3 sequence: CSARGGGLETQYF. The CDR3 coding sequence is TGCAGTGCTAGAGGAGGGGGCCTAGAGACCCAGTACTTC.

This clonotype was counted ten times or more. V is TRBV15 and J is TRBJ1-1; tentatively, D is TRBD1 (5 bases). In germline, CDR1 is LNHNV, CDR2 YYDKDF (reference sequence). The CDR3 is 14 residues long. Trimming left V 1 base short and J 4 bases short, with 10 bases between. The CDR3 region has the DNA TGTGCCACCAGCAGAGTCGGTGGGGGCACTGAAGCTTTCTTT. Protein product: CATSRVGGGTEAFF.

Many counts were recorded for this clonotype. V usage is TRBV6-1 and J usage is TRBJ2-7, with 10 bases lining up with TRBD2. Losses at the gene ends were 6 bases for V and 2 bases for J; bases not matched to a gene: 7. CDR1 and CDR2 (germline): MNHNS, SASEGT. This CDR3 contains 15 residues. The CDR3 sequence is CASSPSGGAAYEQYF. CDR3 bases: TGTGCCAGCAGCCCGAGCGGGGGGGCTGCCTACGAGCAGTACTTC.

This clonotype came up many times. The chain carries TRBV30 and TRBJ1-3; D not certain. V was trimmed by 3 bases and J by 3 bases, leaving 9 bases between them. Germline lookup yields CDR1 GTSNPN and CDR2 SVGIG (reference sequence). The CDR3 runs to 13 residues. In nucleotides, the CDR3 is TGTGCCTGGAGCGATGGCTATGGAAACACCATATATTTT. Its translation: CAWSDGYGNTIYF.

In its sample, this clonotype was seen a few times. V is TRBV19 and J is TRBJ2-6; perhaps TRBD1 as D (5 bases). This CDR3 has 17 amino acids. Germline V gene lookup returns CDR1 LNHDA and CDR2 SQIVND (reference sequence). V gave up 7 bases and J gave up 0 bases, with 16 bases separating them. CDR3 in amino acids: CASTDRQLPSGANVLTF. The CDR3 DNA reads TGTGCCAGTACCGATCGACAGTTACCCTCTGGGGCCAACGTCCTGACTTTC. Based on the CDR3 plus reference TRBV19 and TRBJ2-6, the full variable domain is DGGITQSPKYLFRKEGQNVTLSCEQNLNHDAMYWYRQDPGQGLRLIYYSQIVNDFQKGDIAEGYSVSREKKESFPLTVTSAQKNPTAFYLCASTDRQLPSGANVLTFGAGSRLTVL.

About this clonotype itself: An end of the junction does not agree with germline; a read error may underlie this. The chain combines TRBV20-1 with TRBJ2-4, with 7 positions matching TRBD1. The CDR3 runs to 16 residues. Germline loops: CDR1 DFQATT, CDR2 SNEGSKA (reference sequence). CDR3 residues: CSPTGMESWAKNIKYF. CDR3 nucleotide sequence: TGCAGTCCGACAGGGATGGAGAGTTGGGCCAAAAACATTAAGTACTTC.

This clonotype was seen repeatedly, ten times or more. This chain joins TRBV11-2 and TRBJ2-7; 7 bases align to TRBD1. Germline values: CDR1 SGHAT, CDR2 FQNNGV. The ends lost 6 bases at V and 2 bases at J; junction bases unmatched: 10. This CDR3 spans 15 amino acids. CDR3 loop: CASSQKQGSAYEQYF. The CDR3 DNA sequence: TGTGCCAGCAGTCAAAAACAGGGGTCCGCCTACGAGCAGTACTTC.

This clonotype was detected ten times or more. The chain uses TRBV3-1 and TRBJ1-2; D remains ambiguous. This CDR3 has 14 amino acids. Between the trimmed V and J ends, which lost 0 bases and 8 bases, there was a span of 13 bases. Germline V gives CDR1 LGHDT, CDR2 YNNKEL (reference sequence). CDR3 sequence: CASSQDIGLNGYTF. The CDR3 bases are TGTGCCAGCAGCCAAGACATCGGACTAAACGGCTACACCTTC.

This clonotype was picked up many times. The V gene is TRBV7-2, the J gene TRBJ1-3; D is undetermined. V shed 6 bases and J shed 2 bases, with 8 bases lying between them. The V gene's germline CDR1 is SGHTA and CDR2 FQGNSA. The CDR3 is 13 amino acids. The CDR3 reads CASRAQAGNTIYF. CDR3 bases: TGTGCCAGCAGGGCGCAGGCTGGAAACACCATATATTTT.

Many counts were recorded for this clonotype. V and J are TRBV4-3 and TRBJ2-7, with D perhaps matching TRBD1 (5 bases). Trimming removed 0 bases at V and 6 bases at J, with 15 bases between. Looked up from germline, CDR1 is LGHNA and CDR2 is YSLEER. This CDR3 is 15 amino acids long. For the CDR3, the DNA is TGCGCCAGCAGCCAAGATCCCGCAGGGTTGGGCGAGCAGTACTTC. Amino acids: CASSQDPAGLGEQYF.

This clonotype occurred many times. The chain has TRBV6-1 and TRBJ1-5; D perhaps matches TRBD1 (6 bases). CDR3 length equals 17 residues. V was pared by 1 base and J by 0 bases, with 13 bases between. Germline lookup yields CDR1 MNHNS and CDR2 SASEGT. In DNA form, the CDR3 reads TGTGCCAGCAGTGAAGTAACAGGGAGATATAGCAATCAGCCCCAGCATTTT. It specifies CASSEVTGRYSNQPQHF.

This clonotype was picked up a small number of times. V usage is TRBV7-6 and J usage is TRBJ2-7; 9 nucleotides match TRBD2. The V gene's germline CDR1 is SGHVS and CDR2 FNYEAQ. The CDR3 sequence is 16 residues long. The J segment lost 1 base and the V segment lost 2 bases, leaving 6 bases of the junction unmatched. The CDR3: CASSLQASGASYEQYF. For the CDR3, the DNA is TGTGCCAGCAGCTTACAGGCTAGCGGGGCATCCTACGAGCAGTACTTC.